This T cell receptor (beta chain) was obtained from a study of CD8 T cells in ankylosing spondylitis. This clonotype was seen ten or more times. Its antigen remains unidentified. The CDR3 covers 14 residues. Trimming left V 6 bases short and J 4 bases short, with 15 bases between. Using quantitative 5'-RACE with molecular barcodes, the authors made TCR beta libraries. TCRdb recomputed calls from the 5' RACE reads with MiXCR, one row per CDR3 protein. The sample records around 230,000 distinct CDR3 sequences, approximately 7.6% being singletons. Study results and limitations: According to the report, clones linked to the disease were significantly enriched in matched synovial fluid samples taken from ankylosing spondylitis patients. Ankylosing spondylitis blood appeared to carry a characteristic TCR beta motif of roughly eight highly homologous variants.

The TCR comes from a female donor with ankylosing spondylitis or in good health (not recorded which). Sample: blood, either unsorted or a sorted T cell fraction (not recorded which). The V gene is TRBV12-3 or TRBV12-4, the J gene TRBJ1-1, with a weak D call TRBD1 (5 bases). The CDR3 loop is CASRERGDGTEAFF. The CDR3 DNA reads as TGTGCCAGCAGAGAAAGGGGTGATGGCACTGAAGCTTTCTTT.